This T cell receptor beta chain is from a study of response to subunit inactivated influenza vaccine. Of note for this clonotype: Its antigen is unidentified.

Each CDR3 protein gets one entry after TCRdb re-called the RT-PCR reads with MiXCR. The sample contains about 190,000 distinct CDR3 sequences, around 15% of which appear only once. Study-wide points: Each seasonal influenza vaccination, the authors suggested, recruits few new T cells.

In germline, CDR1 is KGHDR, CDR2 SFDVKD. The V end was cut by 4 bases, the J end by 0 bases, with 14 bases between. There are 16 residues in the CDR3. The material sequenced was CD8+ T cells sorted from PBMCs, taken 4 to 6 days after vaccination. The genes are TRBV24-1 and TRBJ1-2, with a weak D call TRBD1 (6 bases). This sequence originates from a man aged 45-65 years who received an inactivated influenza vaccine. CDR3 sequence reads: CATSETGQGANYGYTF. CDR3 nucleotide sequence: TGTGCCACCAGTGAAACGGGACAAGGAGCTAACTATGGCTACACCTTC.